This T cell receptor beta chain was sequenced during a study of brain T cells in children with intractable seizures. Only in-frame clones appear in the TCRdb table, and some are missing; sequencing was by immunoSEQ multiplex PCR. The sample consists of 70,000 to 85,000 clones, about 93% of them appearing once. CDR1 is SNHLY and CDR2 is FYNNEI in the germline V gene. The CDR3 length is 14 residues. V was clipped by 5 bases and J by 7 bases; unmatched bases: 3. Sequenced here: peripheral blood, sampled at surgery. The clonotype was recovered from a girl aged 2 to 9 with Rasmussen encephalitis and intractable seizures. V and J are TRBV2 and TRBJ1-4; 11 nucleotides match TRBD1. CDR3 in amino acids: CASSRDRGAEKLFF. The CDR3 DNA reads as TGTGCCAGCAGTCGGGACAGGGGGGCTGAAAAACTGTTTTTT.